This TCR beta chain was captured in a study of shared clonotypes between healthy human individuals. V lost 2 bases, J lost 6 bases, and 6 bases stayed unmatched. CDR3 size: 15 residues. Germline V lookup: CDR1 MNHNS, CDR2 SASEGT. TCRdb keeps only in-frame clones here, not all; method: immunoSEQ multiplex PCR. Of around 1.4 million clones listed, about 98.5% are singletons. Sequenced material: naive CD4+ T cells sorted from blood. Subset of the sample: CD45RA+ positively selected. The V gene is TRBV6-1, the J gene TRBJ2-7, with 11 bases identical to TRBD1. The clonotype comes from a man younger than 40 in good health. The CDR3 DNA reads as TGTGCCAGCAGTGAAAGCGGGACAGGGGGGTTCGAGCAGTACTTC. It encodes CASSESGTGGFEQYF.